One and the same sample provided the 9 T cell receptor beta chains below, sequenced in a study of blood T cell repertoires in COVID-19. Sequencing used immunoSEQ multiplex PCR; TCRdb keeps in-frame clones, though not all of them. The sample includes fewer than 250,000 clones, about 80% seen only once; the top ten take 3% to 4.5%. Sequencing was performed on PBMCs or T cells enriched from blood (not recorded which). The receptors were gathered from a woman aged 40 to 50 who had been exposed to COVID-19.

This clone appeared many times. The rearrangement uses TRBV15 and TRBJ1-2; tentative D call: TRBD1 (5 bases). CDR1 LNHNV and CDR2 YYDKDF come from the germline V gene (reference sequence). CDR3 length: 19 residues. V was clipped by 4 bases and J by 3 bases, with 27 bases between them. CDR3 in amino acids: CATSIEDYGRAPSDYGYTF. The CDR3 DNA reads as TGTGCCACCAGCATCGAGGATTATGGCAGGGCCCCTAGTGACTATGGCTACACCTTC.

This clone was recorded only once. V and J are TRBV7-9 and TRBJ1-2; D is ambiguous. V gave up 5 bases and J gave up 2 bases, with 9 bases separating them. Germline V gene lookup returns CDR1 SEHNR and CDR2 FQNEAQ (reference sequence). The CDR3 extends over 13 amino acids. DNA of the CDR3: TGTGCCAGCAGCCCCGGGAGGAACTATGGCTACACCTTC. It is translated as CASSPGRNYGYTF.

This clone was found a few times. V and J are TRBV15 and TRBJ1-5; TRBD1 is a possible D gene (5 bases). Between the trimmed V and J ends, which lost 2 bases and 4 bases, there was a span of 9 bases. Per the germline V gene, CDR1 is LNHNV and CDR2 is YYDKDF (reference sequence). The CDR3 runs to 14 residues. CDR3 DNA: TGTGCCACCAGCAGACAGGGAGGGAATCAGCCCCAGCATTTT. Protein product: CATSRQGGNQPQHF.

V is TRBV5-1 and J is TRBJ1-5; tentative D call: TRBD1 (6 bases). Trimming left V 1 base short and J 4 bases short, with 6 bases between. Germline V gene sequence: CDR1 SGHRS, CDR2 YFSETQ. The CDR3 extends over 13 amino acids. The CDR3 bases are TGCGCCAGCAGCTTGACAGGGAATCAGCCCCAGCATTTT. This sequence encodes CASSLTGNQPQHF. Variable domain in full (rest from reference TRBV5-1 and TRBJ1-5): KAGVTQTPRYLIKTRGQQVTLSCSPISGHRSVSWYQQTPGQGLQFLFEYFSETQRNKGNFPGRFSGRQFSNSRSEMNVSTLELGDSALYLCASSLTGNQPQHFGDGTRLSIL.

Comment on this clone: Other DNA sequences in this specimen translate into the identical CDR3. V and J are TRBV4-3 and TRBJ2-5; D is possibly TRBD2 (6 bases). CDR1 and CDR2 from the germline V gene are LGHNA and YSLEER. The CDR3 sequence is 15 residues long. The V end was cut by 1 base, the J end by 5 bases, with 14 bases between. The CDR3 loop reads CASSQGGGAGETQYF. The CDR3 DNA reads as TGCGCCAGCAGCCAAGGAGGCGGGGCCGGGGAGACCCAGTACTTC.

V is TRBV5-4 and J is TRBJ1-5, with 9 bases fitting TRBD1. Losses at the gene ends were 2 bases for V and 8 bases for J; bases not matched to a gene: 2. Germline CDR1 SGHNT, CDR2 YYREEE (reference sequence). This CDR3 is built from 13 residues. CDR3 residues: CASSLQGAEPQHF. The CDR3 DNA reads as TGTGCCAGCAGCTTACAGGGGGCCGAGCCCCAGCATTTT.

The chain carries TRBV3-1 (or the pseudogene TRBV3-2) and TRBJ1-2, with a tentative D call TRBD1 (6 bases). The germline V and J ends were trimmed by 4 bases and 7 bases, with 22 bases remaining between them. The germline CDR1 and CDR2 sequences are LGHDT and YNNKEL (reference sequence). The CDR3 has 16 residues. The CDR3 nucleotides are TGTGCCAGCAGCCTCGGCCCAACGGGGGGCGGACTTGGCTACACCTTC. It specifies CASSLGPTGGGLGYTF.

The V gene is TRBV7-2, the J gene TRBJ1-1; D may be TRBD1 (6 bases). The CDR3 spans 14 residues. Germline CDR1 reads SGHTA; CDR2 reads FQGNSA. V was cut by 2 bases and J by 2 bases, with 9 bases left in between. CDR3 protein: CASSLQGHNTEAFF. The CDR3 region has the DNA TGTGCCAGCAGCTTACAGGGACACAACACTGAAGCTTTCTTT.

The V gene is TRBV7-2, the J gene TRBJ2-1; 8 nucleotides align to TRBD1. Trimming cost V 4 bases and J 5 bases; bases outside gene matches: 1. The CDR3 totals 13 residues. CDR1 is SGHTA, CDR2 FQGNSA, per germline. The CDR3 DNA sequence: TGTGCCAGCAGCTCGACAGGGGACAATGAGCAGTTCTTC. Translation gives CASSSTGDNEQFF.